The clone carrying this TCR beta chain was observed a handful of times. Germline CDR1 reads SEHNR; CDR2 reads FQNEAQ (reference sequence). This CDR3 spans 15 amino acids. The V gene end was trimmed by 5 bases and the J gene end by 4 bases; junction bases not matched to a gene: 10. The data were obtained in a study of radiotherapy plus CTLA-4 blockade in lung cancer. This table comes from immunoSEQ multiplex PCR, and its TCRdb copy is limited to in-frame clones, with some not included. Of tens of thousands of clones in the sample, 65% to 80% were seen once. This clonotype originated in a human donor with non-small cell lung cancer whose response to radiotherapy plus ipilimumab could not be evaluated. This chain links TRBV7-9 with TRBJ1-1, with 7 bases matching TRBD1. Sequenced here: peripheral blood, sampled from a patient treated with radiotherapy plus ipilimumab. Here the CDR3 DNA reads TGTGCCAGCAGCATAAGACAGGGAAGGGTCACTGAAGCTTTCTTT. Its translation is CASSIRQGRVTEAFF. Filled out from reference TRBV7-9 and TRBJ1-1, the complete variable domain reads DTGVSQNPRHKITKRGQNVTFRCDPISEHNRLYWYRQTLGQGPEFLTYFQNEAQLEKSRLLSDRFSAERPKGSFSTLEIQRTEQGDSAMYLCASSIRQGRVTEAFFGQGTRLTVV.